This TCR beta chain was identified in a study of blood T cell repertoires in COVID-19 (dated by TCRdb to 2018 to 2021). The study in broad terms: Collaborator samples came from the United States, Italy and Spain and covered acute and convalescent phases of COVID-19. The material from the prospective study consisted of cDNA or gDNA derived from T cells, B-cell-depleted T cells, or PBMCs. The dataset comprised deeply sampled blood TCRbeta repertoires from subjects exposed to, actively infected with, or recovered from COVID-19. The repertoires were made available in a free public database intended to serve as a resource for research on the immune response to SARS-CoV-2. The samples were drawn from two sources: the first 160 participants of the ongoing ImmuneRACE study, and about 1,300 subjects contributed by 6 global collaborators. The sample metadata nearly always contained a de-identified subject ID, COVID-19 status, age in years and sex. Where available, HLA class I and class II types were obtained from metadata supplied by the sample provider rather than from assay-based typing. General conclusions and limits of the study: How much clinical and demographic metadata was included differed by source and by participant, and the metadata was provided uncurated.

Collaborating institutions collected whole blood in K2EDTA tubes following their own protocols. For TCRbeta analysis, collaborators shipped samples in one of three forms: frozen whole blood, isolated PBMCs, or DNA extracted from either of those sample types. TCRbeta CDR3 regions were amplified from genomic DNA by means of the immunoSEQ Assay, a bias-controlled multiplex PCR. Per the source publication's procedure: The number of nucleated cells in each sample was estimated from the amplification of reference gene primers within the assay. To quantify the absolute abundance of each unique TCRbeta CDR3 rearrangement, sequence reads were collapsed and filtered. For each sample, productive Simpson clonality was calculated as the square root of Simpson's diversity index over productive rearrangements. Not all clones reach the TCRdb copy of this immuneACCESS table, which keeps in-frame sequences only. Checked studies attribute under half of the gap to unresolved V genes and leave the rest unexplained. For V, J and clone size, that table is used; D and trimming come from the DNA. This sample has nearly 110,000 clones in its table, and 89% of those were observed once. In total, the top ten clones hold 4.5% to 5% of the sample.

V is trimmed back by 3 bases and J by 8 bases, and the junction contains 12 bases that no gene match accounts for. Reading from cysteine to phenylalanine, the CDR3 counts 15 amino acids. Only the CDR3 DNA is retained, 45 bases long and in frame from the first base. Taken from the germline V gene (reference sequence), the CDR1 and CDR2 loops are WNHNN and SYGVQD. A note on this clone: Its antigen has not been determined. Nothing much larger sits one base from this clone, and base qualities are not available.

Material for sequencing was peripheral blood. This sequence originates from a man aged 35 to 55 with active or convalescent COVID-19. The chain is assembled from TRBV10-1 and TRBJ1-2; 7 middle bases align to TRBD1. DNA sequence: TGCGCCAGCAGTGATGAGAGGGGGCGTATGGACGGCTACACCTTC. Translated, this gives CASSDERGRMDGYTF.